A few counts support the clone carrying this TCR beta chain. Its antigen is unidentified. A quantitative 5'-RACE method, one with molecular barcodes, was used to make TCR beta libraries. MiXCR was run by TCRdb on the 5' RACE reads, yielding one entry per CDR3 protein. The data show 200,000 to 250,000 distinct CDR3 sequences, around 16% seen once. Trimming took 0 bases from V and 4 from J; bases not matched to a gene: 8. CDR3 length equals 18 residues. Germline V gives CDR1 SGHTA, CDR2 FQGNSA. The data were obtained in a study of CD8 T cells in ankylosing spondylitis. Notes on the study in general: Reactive arthritis synovial fluid and blood were previously reported to contain some motif variants. Disease-linked clones displayed a CD8+ phenotype and appeared relatively rarely in peripheral blood. Clones tied to disease were said to be significantly enriched in matched ankylosing spondylitis synovial fluid. Roughly eight highly homologous variants made up a TCR beta motif that seemed to typify ankylosing spondylitis blood.

The sequence came from a male donor with ankylosing spondylitis. The sample was blood, either unsorted or a sorted T cell fraction (not recorded which). The rearrangement links TRBV7-2 to TRBJ2-1, with 11 positions matching TRBD2. The chain's CDR3 is CASSLALTSGSQYNEQFF. CDR3 nucleotides: TGTGCCAGCAGCTTAGCGCTCACTAGCGGGAGCCAGTACAATGAGCAGTTCTTC.